This T cell receptor beta chain was identified during a study of blood T cell repertoires in COVID-19. Some clones are missing from TCRdb's copy, which holds only in-frame ones; the method was immunoSEQ multiplex PCR. The sample carries 100,000 to 150,000 clones, around 85% recorded once. Sequenced material: peripheral blood. The receptor was derived from a woman older than 75 with COVID-19, enrolled during active disease.

CDR3 region: CASSQEKELLDTQYF. The CDR3 DNA sequence: TGCGCCAGCAGCCAAGAAAAAGAGTTGTTAGATACGCAGTATTTT. This chain links TRBV4-1 with TRBJ2-3; D remains ambiguous. The germline V gene encodes CDR1 MGHRA and CDR2 YSYEKL. Trimming left V 0 bases short and J 5 bases short, with 12 bases between. CDR3 size: 15 residues.